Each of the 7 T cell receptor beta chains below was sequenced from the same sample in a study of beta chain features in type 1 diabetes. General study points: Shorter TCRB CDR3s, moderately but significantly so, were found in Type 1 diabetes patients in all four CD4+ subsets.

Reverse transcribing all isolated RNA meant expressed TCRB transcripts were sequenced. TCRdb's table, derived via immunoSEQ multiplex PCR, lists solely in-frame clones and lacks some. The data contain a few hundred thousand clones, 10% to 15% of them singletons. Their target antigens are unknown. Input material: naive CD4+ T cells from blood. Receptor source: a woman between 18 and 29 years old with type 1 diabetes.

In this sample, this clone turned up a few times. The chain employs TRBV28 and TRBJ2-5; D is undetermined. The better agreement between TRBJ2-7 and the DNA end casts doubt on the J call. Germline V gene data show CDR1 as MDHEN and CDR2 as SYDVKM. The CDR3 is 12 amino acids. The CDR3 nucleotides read TGTGCCAGCAGCTACAGTTCCTACGAGCAGTACTTC. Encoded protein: CASSYSSYEQYF.

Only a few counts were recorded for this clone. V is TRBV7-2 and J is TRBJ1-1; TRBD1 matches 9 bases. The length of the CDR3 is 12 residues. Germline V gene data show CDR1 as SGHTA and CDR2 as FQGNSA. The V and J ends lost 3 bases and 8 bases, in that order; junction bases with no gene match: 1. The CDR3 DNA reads TGTGCCAGCAGCTTCGGACAGGGGGAAGCTTTCTTT. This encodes CASSFGQGEAFF.

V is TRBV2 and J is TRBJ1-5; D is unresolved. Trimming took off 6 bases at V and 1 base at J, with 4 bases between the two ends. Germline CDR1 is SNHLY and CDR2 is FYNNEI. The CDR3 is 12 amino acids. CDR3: CASRESNQPQHF. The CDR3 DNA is TGTGCCAGCAGGGAGAGCAATCAGCCCCAGCATTTT.

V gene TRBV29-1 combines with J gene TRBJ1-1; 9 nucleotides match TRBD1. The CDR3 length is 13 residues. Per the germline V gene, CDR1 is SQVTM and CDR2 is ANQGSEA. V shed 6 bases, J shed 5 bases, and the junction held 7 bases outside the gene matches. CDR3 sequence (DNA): TGCAGCGTGGGGACAGGGCTGGGTACTGAAGCTTTCTTT. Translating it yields CSVGTGLGTEAFF.

CDR3 loop: CASSRQPQSAEQYF. The CDR3 DNA is TGTGCCAGCAGTCGACAGCCCCAGTCGGCCGAGCAGTACTTC. V and J are TRBV6-6 and TRBJ2-7; tentative D call: TRBD1 (5 bases). CDR1 is MNHNY and CDR2 is SVGAGI in the germline V gene (reference sequence). Trimming cost V 5 bases and J 6 bases, with 17 bases left between them. The length of the CDR3 is 14 residues.

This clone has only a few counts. CDR3: CSVAGGRERYIQYF. CDR3 nucleotide sequence: TGCAGCGTTGCGGGGGGGCGGGAAAGGTACATTCAGTACTTC. The genes are TRBV29-1 and TRBJ2-4, with 8 positions matching TRBD2. The CDR3 covers 14 residues. CDR1 is SQVTM, CDR2 ANQGSEA, per germline. J gave up 8 bases and V 4 bases, and 10 bases lay outside the gene matches.

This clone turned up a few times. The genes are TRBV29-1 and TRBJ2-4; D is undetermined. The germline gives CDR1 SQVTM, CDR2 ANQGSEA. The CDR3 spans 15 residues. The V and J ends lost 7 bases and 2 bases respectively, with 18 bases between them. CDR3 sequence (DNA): TGCAGCGGGAGCCGATTGGTGGGTCCCAAAAACATTCAGTACTTC. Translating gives CSGSRLVGPKNIQYF.